Sequencing of this TCR beta chain was carried out in a study of cytomegalovirus exposure and HLA in healthy donors. The PCR ran on 60 Vbeta and 13 Jbeta primers. Some clones are missing from TCRdb's copy, which holds only in-frame ones; the method was immunoSEQ multiplex PCR. The sample yields roughly 76,000 clones, 79% seen once. Regarding the study as a whole: Specificity of three CMV-associated chains for CMV antigens was verified in vitro. TCR sequences were mostly rare, though some public TCRs occurred in many donors. In a later analysis, TCR beta V- and J-gene trimming showed a link to a missense DCLRE1C variant.

Points on this clone: Its antigen is unidentified.

The clonotype comes from a man aged 25-45 years in good health and CMV-seronegative. The sample consisted of PBMCs.

The CDR3 DNA reads TGTGCCAGCAGCTTATTGGGCGGGGGCCAAGAGACCCAGTACTTC. Its translation: CASSLLGGGQETQYF. The chain carries TRBV11-2 and TRBJ2-5, with TRBD2 matching over 7 bases. Trimming removed 2 bases from V and 1 base from J; junction bases left unmatched: 4. The germline V gene encodes CDR1 SGHAT and CDR2 FQNNGV. CDR3 size: 15 residues.